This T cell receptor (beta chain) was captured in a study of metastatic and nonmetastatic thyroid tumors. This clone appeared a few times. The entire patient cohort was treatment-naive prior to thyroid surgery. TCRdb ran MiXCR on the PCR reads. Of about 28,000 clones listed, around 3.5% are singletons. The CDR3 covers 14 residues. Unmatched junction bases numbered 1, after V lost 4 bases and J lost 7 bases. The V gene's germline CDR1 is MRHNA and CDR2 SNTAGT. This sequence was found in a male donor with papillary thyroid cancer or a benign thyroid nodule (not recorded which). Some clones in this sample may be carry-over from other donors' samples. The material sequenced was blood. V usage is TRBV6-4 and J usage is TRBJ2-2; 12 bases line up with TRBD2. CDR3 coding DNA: TGTGCCAGCAGTGGACTAGCGGGAGTCGGGGAGCTGTTTTTT. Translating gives CASSGLAGVGELFF.